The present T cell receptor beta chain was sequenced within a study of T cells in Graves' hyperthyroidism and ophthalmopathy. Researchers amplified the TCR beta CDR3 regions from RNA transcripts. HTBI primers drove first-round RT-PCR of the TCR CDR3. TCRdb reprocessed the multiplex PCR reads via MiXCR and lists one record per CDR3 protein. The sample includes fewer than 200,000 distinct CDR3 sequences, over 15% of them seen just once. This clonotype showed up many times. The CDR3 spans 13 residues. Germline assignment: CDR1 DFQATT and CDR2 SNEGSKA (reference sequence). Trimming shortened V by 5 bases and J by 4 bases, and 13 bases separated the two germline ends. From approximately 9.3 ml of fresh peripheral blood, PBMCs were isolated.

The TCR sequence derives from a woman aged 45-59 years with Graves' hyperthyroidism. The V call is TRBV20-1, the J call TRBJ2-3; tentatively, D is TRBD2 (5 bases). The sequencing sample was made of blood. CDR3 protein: CSAEKRWADTQYF. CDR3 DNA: TGCAGTGCTGAGAAGCGGTGGGCAGATACGCAGTATTTT.